These 8 T cell receptor beta chains were all obtained from the same sample, sequenced in a study of CD8 T cells in ankylosing spondylitis. MiXCR, applied by TCRdb to the 5' RACE reads, yields one record per CDR3 protein. This sample has hundreds of thousands of distinct CDR3 sequences, with 25% to 30% found just once. Sequencing was done on a sample of blood, either unsorted or a sorted T cell fraction (not recorded which). Receptors originate from a male donor with ankylosing spondylitis or in good health (not recorded which).

The table lists this clonotype with many counts. This chain uses TRBV4-2 with TRBJ1-2, with a tentative D call TRBD1 (5 bases). Germline values: CDR1 LGHNA, CDR2 YNFKEQ. The CDR3 totals 14 residues. The V end lost 1 base, the J end lost 4 bases, and 10 bases lay between the germline ends. This CDR3 reads CASSQVGGTYGYTF. CDR3 coding DNA: TGTGCCAGCAGCCAAGTTGGCGGGACCTATGGCTACACCTTC.

This clonotype was counted ten times or more. V gene TRBV7-2 combines with J gene TRBJ2-7, with D unclear. The CDR3 runs to 15 residues. Germline CDR1 and CDR2: SGHTA and FQGNSA. V gave up 1 base and J gave up 6 bases, with 16 bases separating them. The CDR3 DNA is TGTGCCAGCAGCTTAGGGGCCCCACTGCCTATCGAGCAGTACTTC. Its translation is CASSLGAPLPIEQYF.

This clonotype was observed a handful of times. The chain recombines TRBV20-1 with TRBJ1-1, with TRBD1 matching 7 bases. The CDR3 is 12 residues long. After removal of 2 bases from V and 7 bases from J, the junction contained 4 bases not matched to a gene. CDR1 is DFQATT and CDR2 is SNEGSKA in the germline V gene (reference sequence). CDR3 loop: CSARQGVDEAFF. CDR3 nucleotides: TGCAGTGCTAGACAGGGGGTGGATGAAGCTTTCTTT.

This clonotype has ten or more counts. The chain carries TRBV7-9 and TRBJ1-4, with 9 bases aligning to TRBD1. This CDR3 comprises 15 residues. Losses at the gene ends were 5 bases for V and 2 bases for J; bases not matched to a gene: 3. CDR1 is SEHNR and CDR2 is FQNEAQ in the germline V gene (reference sequence). CDR3 nucleotide sequence: TGTGCCAGCAGCCGGGACAGGGAGACTAATGAAAAACTGTTTTTT. This codes for CASSRDRETNEKLFF. The full variable domain, with the rest looked up from reference TRBV7-9 and TRBJ1-4, is DTGVSQNPRHKITKRGQNVTFRCDPISEHNRLYWYRQTLGQGPEFLTYFQNEAQLEKSRLLSDRFSAERPKGSFSTLEIQRTEQGDSAMYLCASSRDRETNEKLFFGSGTQLSVL.

This clonotype was seen a few times. The chain is built from TRBV29-1 and TRBJ2-7; tentative D call: TRBD1 (5 bases). CDR3 length: 12 amino acids. The V end lost 4 bases, the J end lost 2 bases, and 9 bases lay between the germline ends. CDR1 and CDR2 (germline): SQVTM, ANQGSEA. CDR3 residues: CSVADSTYEQYF. CDR3 nucleotide sequence: TGCAGCGTTGCTGACAGCACCTACGAGCAGTACTTC.

Only a few counts were recorded for this clonotype. The genes are TRBV20-1 and TRBJ1-5; the match to TRBD1 covers 7 bases. The junction had 10 bases not matched to a gene; V was cut back by 5 bases and J by 6 bases. CDR3 size: 14 residues. Per germline, CDR1 DFQATT and CDR2 SNEGSKA (reference sequence). CDR3 bases: TGCAGTGCTGTCAGGGGGGAGTCTGGTCAGCCCCAGCATTTT. Amino acids: CSAVRGESGQPQHF.

The chain couples TRBV12-3 or TRBV12-4 to TRBJ1-5; perhaps TRBD1 as D (6 bases). Trimming pared 5 bases from V and 6 bases from J, leaving 14 bases between. The CDR3 covers 14 residues. In DNA, the CDR3 is TGTGCCAGCAGTCCCGACAGGCGCAGTCAGCCCCAGCATTTT. Its protein product is CASSPDRRSQPQHF.

This clonotype was detected many times. This rearrangement joins TRBV25-1 to TRBJ2-6; no definite D call. V was shortened by 3 bases and J by 0 bases, with 18 bases between the two germline ends. The CDR3 has 19 amino acids. Germline V gene lookup returns CDR1 MGHDK and CDR2 SYGVNS. CDR3 DNA: TGTGCCAGCAGTGACGTTTCAGGCACATGGACCTCTGGGGCCAACGTCCTGACTTTC. Translating it yields CASSDVSGTWTSGANVLTF.